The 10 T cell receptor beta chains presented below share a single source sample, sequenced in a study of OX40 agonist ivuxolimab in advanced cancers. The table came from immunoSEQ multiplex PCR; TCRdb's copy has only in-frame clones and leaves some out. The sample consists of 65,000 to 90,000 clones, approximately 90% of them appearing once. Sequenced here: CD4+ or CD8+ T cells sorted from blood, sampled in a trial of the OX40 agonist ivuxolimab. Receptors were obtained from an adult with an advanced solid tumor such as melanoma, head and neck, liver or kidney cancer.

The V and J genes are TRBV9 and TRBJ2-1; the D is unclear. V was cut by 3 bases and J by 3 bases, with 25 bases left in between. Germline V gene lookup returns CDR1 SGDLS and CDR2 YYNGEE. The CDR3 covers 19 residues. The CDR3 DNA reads TGTGCCAGCAGCGCGACGATCCCATCTCCTAGAGGCTTCTACAATGAGCAGTTCTTC. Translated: CASSATIPSPRGFYNEQFF.

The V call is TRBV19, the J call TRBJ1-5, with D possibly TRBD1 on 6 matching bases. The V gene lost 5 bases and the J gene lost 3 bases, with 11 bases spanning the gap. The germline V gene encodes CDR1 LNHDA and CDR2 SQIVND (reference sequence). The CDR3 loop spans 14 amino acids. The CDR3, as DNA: TGTGCCAGTAGTCCGGACAGCCCCAATCAGCCCCAGCATTTT. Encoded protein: CASSPDSPNQPQHF.

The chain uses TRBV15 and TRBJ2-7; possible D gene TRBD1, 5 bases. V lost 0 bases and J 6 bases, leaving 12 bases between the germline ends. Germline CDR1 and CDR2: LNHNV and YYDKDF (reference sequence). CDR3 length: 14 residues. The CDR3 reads CATSRDHQGGEQYF. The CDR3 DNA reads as TGTGCCACCAGCAGAGATCACCAGGGTGGCGAGCAGTACTTC.

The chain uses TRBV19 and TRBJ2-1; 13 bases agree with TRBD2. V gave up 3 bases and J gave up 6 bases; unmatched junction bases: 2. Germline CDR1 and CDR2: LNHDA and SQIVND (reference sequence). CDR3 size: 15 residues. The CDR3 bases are TGTGCCAGTAGTATGGGACTAGCGGGGCTCAATGAGCAGTTCTTC. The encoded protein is CASSMGLAGLNEQFF.

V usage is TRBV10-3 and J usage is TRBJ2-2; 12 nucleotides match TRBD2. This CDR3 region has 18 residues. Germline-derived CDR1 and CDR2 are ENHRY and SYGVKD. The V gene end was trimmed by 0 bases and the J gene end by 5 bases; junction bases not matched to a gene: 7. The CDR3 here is CAISESTSGSAYTGELFF. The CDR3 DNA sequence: TGTGCCATCAGTGAGTCGACTAGCGGGAGCGCATATACCGGGGAGCTGTTTTTT.

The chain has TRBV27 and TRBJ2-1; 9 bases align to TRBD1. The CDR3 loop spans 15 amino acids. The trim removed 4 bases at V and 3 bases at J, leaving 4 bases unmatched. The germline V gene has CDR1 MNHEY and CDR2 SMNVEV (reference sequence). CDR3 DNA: TGTGCCAGCAGTTCTCTGGACAGGGGCTACAATGAGCAGTTCTTC. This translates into CASSSLDRGYNEQFF.

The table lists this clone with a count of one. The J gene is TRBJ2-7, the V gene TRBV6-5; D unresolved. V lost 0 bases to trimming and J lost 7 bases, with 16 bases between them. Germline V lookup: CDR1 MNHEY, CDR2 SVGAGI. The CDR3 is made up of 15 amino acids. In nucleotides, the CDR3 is TGTGCCAGCAGTTACTCGGCACGGCCCGATGGAGAGCAGTACTTC. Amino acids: CASSYSARPDGEQYF.

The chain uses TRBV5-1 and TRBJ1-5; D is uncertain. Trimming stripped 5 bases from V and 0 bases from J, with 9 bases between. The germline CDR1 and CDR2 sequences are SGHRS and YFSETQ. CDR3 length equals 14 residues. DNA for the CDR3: TGCGCCAGCAGGGCCTCGGATAGCAATCAGCCCCAGCATTTT. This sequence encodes CASRASDSNQPQHF.

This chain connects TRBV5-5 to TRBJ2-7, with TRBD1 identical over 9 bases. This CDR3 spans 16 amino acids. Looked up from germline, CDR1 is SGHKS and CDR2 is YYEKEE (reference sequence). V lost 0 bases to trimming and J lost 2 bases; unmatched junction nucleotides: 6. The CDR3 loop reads CASSLEPGQGTYEQYF. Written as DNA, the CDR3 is TGTGCCAGCAGCTTGGAACCGGGACAGGGAACCTACGAGCAGTACTTC.

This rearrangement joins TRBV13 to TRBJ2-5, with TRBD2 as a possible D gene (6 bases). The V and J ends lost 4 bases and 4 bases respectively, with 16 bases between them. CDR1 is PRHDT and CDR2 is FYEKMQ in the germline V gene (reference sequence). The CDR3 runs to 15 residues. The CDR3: CASSSGLAILETQYF. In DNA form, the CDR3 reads TGTGCCAGCAGCTCGGGGCTAGCGATTTTAGAGACCCAGTACTTC.